This is a list of T cell receptor beta chains from one sample in a study of shared T cell receptors in the human thymus. This table comes from immunoSEQ multiplex PCR, and its TCRdb copy is limited to in-frame clones, with some not included. The sample holds tens of thousands of clones; more than 90% are singletons and the top ten take less than 0.04%. The sample comprised thymocytes. These receptors all stem from a human donor. The CDR3 runs from the conserved cysteine through the conserved F or W. D genes are given only for firm matches. Only part of the rows carry a size: once, few, many, or a class if the clone is expanded.

cdr3_nt: TGCGCCAGCAGCCGCGCCTGGACAGCACCACAAGAGACCCAGTACTTC; cdr3_aa: CASSRAWTAPQETQYF; clone_size: once; d_call: -; v_call: TRBV4-3; j_call: TRBJ2-5
cdr3_nt: TGTGCCAGCAGCGTAGAGAACAGCACTGAAGCTTTCTTT; cdr3_aa: CASSVENSTEAFF; clone_size: -; d_call: -; v_call: TRBV9; j_call: TRBJ1-1
cdr3_nt: TGTGCCAGCAGCTTTGACCCGGGACAGGGGAATTCACCCCTCCACTTT; cdr3_aa: CASSFDPGQGNSPLHF; clone_size: few; d_call: TRBD1; v_call: TRBV7-3; j_call: TRBJ1-6
cdr3_nt: TGCGCCAGCAGTTACCGCCAAATGAGGGTTTATAGCAATCAGCCCCAGCATTTT; cdr3_aa: CASSYRQMRVYSNQPQHF; clone_size: -; d_call: -; v_call: TRBV4-1; j_call: TRBJ1-5
cdr3_nt: TGTGCCAGCAGCTTAGGGGACAGTTTGCCTTACTCTGGAAACACCATATATTTT; cdr3_aa: CASSLGDSLPYSGNTIYF; clone_size: -; d_call: TRBD1; v_call: TRBV7-6; j_call: TRBJ1-3
cdr3_nt: TGTGCCAGCAGTTTTAGCGGGGAGTACAATGAGCAGTTCTTC; cdr3_aa: CASSFSGEYNEQFF; clone_size: -; d_call: TRBD2; v_call: TRBV6-5; j_call: TRBJ2-1
cdr3_nt: TGTGCCAGCAGCCAAGAAAAAGACTCTGGAAACACCATATATTTT; cdr3_aa: CASSQEKDSGNTIYF; clone_size: -; d_call: -; v_call: TRBV14; j_call: TRBJ1-3
cdr3_nt: TGTGCCAGCAGTGAACGGTGGGGTAAGAACACTGAAGCTTTCTTT; cdr3_aa: CASSERWGKNTEAFF; clone_size: -; d_call: -; v_call: TRBV6-1; j_call: TRBJ1-1
cdr3_nt: TGTGCCAGCAGTTTAAGGGGTTTGACTGAAGCTTTCTTT; cdr3_aa: CASSLRGLTEAFF; clone_size: -; d_call: -; v_call: TRBV27; j_call: TRBJ1-1
cdr3_nt: TGTGCCAGCAGCCAAGACCAAAACACCATATATTTT; cdr3_aa: CASSQDQNTIYF; clone_size: once; d_call: -; v_call: TRBV11-3; j_call: TRBJ1-3
cdr3_nt: TGTGCCAGCCTAAGAAACAGGGGCGCAAATAATTCACCCCTCCACTTT; cdr3_aa: CASLRNRGANNSPLHF; clone_size: -; d_call: TRBD1; v_call: TRBV27; j_call: TRBJ1-6
cdr3_nt: TGTGCCAGCAGCTCAGGGACCACTAGCGGGGGGTCGCACTACGAGCAGTACTTC; cdr3_aa: CASSSGTTSGGSHYEQYF; clone_size: -; d_call: TRBD2; v_call: TRBV7-9; j_call: TRBJ2-7
cdr3_nt: TGCGCCAGCAGTGATCCGGACTGTGATCTAGAGACCCAGTACTTC; cdr3_aa: CASSDPDCDLETQYF; clone_size: -; d_call: -; v_call: TRBV10-1; j_call: TRBJ2-5
cdr3_nt: TGTGCCAGTAGTATACGACGGCCTCAGCTCAGCTCCTACAATGAGCAGTTCTTC; cdr3_aa: CASSIRRPQLSSYNEQFF; clone_size: -; d_call: -; v_call: TRBV19; j_call: TRBJ2-1
cdr3_nt: TGTGCCAGCAGCTTAGGGCAGGCCGCCGCAACTAATGAAAAACTGTTTTTT; cdr3_aa: CASSLGQAAATNEKLFF; clone_size: -; d_call: -; v_call: TRBV5-6; j_call: TRBJ1-4
cdr3_nt: TGTGCCAGCAGCTTAGCGTTACTGGAACCATACAATGAGCAGTTCTTC; cdr3_aa: CASSLALLEPYNEQFF; clone_size: -; d_call: -; v_call: TRBV11-1; j_call: TRBJ2-1
cdr3_nt: TGTGCCAGCAGCATGTCCAGGGTAGGGCAGGAGGAGACCCAGTACTTC; cdr3_aa: CASSMSRVGQEETQYF; clone_size: -; d_call: -; v_call: TRBV27; j_call: TRBJ2-5
cdr3_nt: TGTGCCAGCAGCTTAACCGGGGGGGACGGGTCACCCCTCCACTTT; cdr3_aa: CASSLTGGDGSPLHF; clone_size: -; d_call: -; v_call: TRBV7-9; j_call: TRBJ1-6
cdr3_nt: TGTGCCACCAGCAGCCTCAATCCGGACAGGGACAGCAATCAGCCCCAGCATTTT; cdr3_aa: CATSSLNPDRDSNQPQHF; clone_size: -; d_call: TRBD1; v_call: TRBV15; j_call: TRBJ1-5
cdr3_nt: TGTGCCAGCAGCAGCAGACAGGGTGGAAATTCACCCCTCCACTTT; cdr3_aa: CASSSRQGGNSPLHF; clone_size: few; d_call: TRBD1; v_call: TRBV6-1; j_call: TRBJ1-6
cdr3_nt: TGTGCCAGCAGCTTCGGCGAGGCAAATGTGGTTTCGCCAGATACGCAGTATTTT; cdr3_aa: CASSFGEANVVSPDTQYF; clone_size: -; d_call: -; v_call: TRBV7-2; j_call: TRBJ2-3
cdr3_nt: TGTGCCAGCTCACCAAATGAAGCGCCCCCCGGGACAGGGAGTGAAAAACTGTTTTTT; cdr3_aa: CASSPNEAPPGTGSEKLFF; clone_size: -; d_call: TRBD1; v_call: TRBV18; j_call: TRBJ1-4
cdr3_nt: TGTGCCAGCAGCTTACAGGGCAGGGAGTATAATTCACCCCTCCACTTT; cdr3_aa: CASSLQGREYNSPLHF; clone_size: -; d_call: -; v_call: TRBV5-6; j_call: TRBJ1-6
cdr3_nt: TGTGCCAGCAGCTTGGGGACAGGGGGCCAAGAGACCCAGTACTTC; cdr3_aa: CASSLGTGGQETQYF; clone_size: -; d_call: TRBD1; v_call: TRBV5-8; j_call: TRBJ2-5